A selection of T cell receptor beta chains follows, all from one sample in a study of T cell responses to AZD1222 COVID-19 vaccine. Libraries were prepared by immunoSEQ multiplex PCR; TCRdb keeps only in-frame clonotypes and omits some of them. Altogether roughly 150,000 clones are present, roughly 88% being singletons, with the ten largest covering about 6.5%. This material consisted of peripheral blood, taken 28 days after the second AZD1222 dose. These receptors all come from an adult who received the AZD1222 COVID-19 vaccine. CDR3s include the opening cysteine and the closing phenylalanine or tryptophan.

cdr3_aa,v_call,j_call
CASSLGTAGNTIYF,TRBV28,TRBJ1-3
CASSQEGARETQYF,TRBV4-1,TRBJ2-5
CASSSQGYEQYF,TRBV13,TRBJ2-7
CASSLGRGFNEQFF,TRBV5-1,TRBJ2-1
CASSMTGGPYNEQFF,TRBV19,TRBJ2-1
CSVALTGANTGELFF,TRBV29-1,TRBJ2-2
CASSLWGSGSYNSPLHF,TRBV5-1,TRBJ1-6
CASSWSGGTPPQYF,TRBV6-4,TRBJ2-3
CASGRPGASLRDEQFF,TRBV28,TRBJ2-1
CAISESGGRGEQYF,TRBV10-3,TRBJ2-7
CASSFDLLSGNTIYF,TRBV7-9,TRBJ1-3
CASSPQAGLSYNEQFF,TRBV7-3,TRBJ2-1
CASSLAQQGGVGTQYF,TRBV7-2,TRBJ2-5
CATSRDWEGSDTQYF,TRBV15,TRBJ2-3
CASTNVGQETQYF,TRBV7-2,TRBJ2-5
CASSSGTGALWEQYF,TRBV7-2,TRBJ2-7
CASSETGAAETQYF,TRBV2,TRBJ2-5
CASSVLGQPQHF,TRBV2,TRBJ1-5
CASSLGGSLYEQYF,TRBV28,TRBJ2-7
CASSSYNQPQHF,TRBV12-3/TRBV12-4,TRBJ1-5
CASSSGTVNSPLHF,TRBV7-3,TRBJ1-6
CAISESWTGIEKLFF,TRBV10-3,TRBJ1-4
CATGGTSFFQETQYF,TRBV24-1,TRBJ2-5
CASSSRDAAAYGYTF,TRBV5-1,TRBJ1-2
CASSLAQYTEAFF,TRBV7-2,TRBJ1-1
CASSLGGQRRNSPLHF,TRBV28,TRBJ1-6
CASSPYGPGVPHF,TRBV11-2,TRBJ1-6
CASSPPGLYTDTQYF,TRBV18,TRBJ2-3
CASSPKDSGNTIYF,TRBV18,TRBJ1-3
CASSIKLGRTDGVGNTIYF,TRBV19,TRBJ1-3
CASSQDRGARTGELFF,TRBV4-1,TRBJ2-2
CASEQGATGANVLTF,TRBV19,TRBJ2-6
CASSYRQGSGNTIYF,TRBV6-5,TRBJ1-3
CASSLVSGGATDTQYF,TRBV7-2,TRBJ2-3
CASSLWRGTGNQPQHF,TRBV27,TRBJ1-5
CSVGEPGLAVNNEQFF,TRBV29-1,TRBJ2-1
CASSEGTPAADTQYF,TRBV28,TRBJ2-3
CASSAMAGGGSPLHF,TRBV5-1,TRBJ1-6
CASNEGNEAFF,TRBV28,TRBJ1-1
CASSMEGRQETQYF,TRBV27,TRBJ2-5
CSVERALNTEAFF,TRBV29-1,TRBJ1-1
CATRLPSYNSPLHF,TRBV5-4,TRBJ1-6
CASRIIRDRGPEAFF,TRBV10-1,TRBJ1-1
CASSLEGSRGGQRETQYF,TRBV11-2,TRBJ2-5
CASSQSGLSGTFF,TRBV16,TRBJ1-1
CARAGRPGETQYF,TRBV12-3/TRBV12-4,TRBJ2-5
CASRSTGGLGETQYF,TRBV6-5,TRBJ2-5
CASSSGTGGGNEQFF,TRBV7-9,TRBJ2-1
CAYGVGAQYF,TRBV30,TRBJ2-5
CSVRETWGHNEQFF,TRBV29-1,TRBJ2-1
CASSSRSGLAGNNEQFF,TRBV7-9,TRBJ2-1
CASSLGRETANQPQHF,TRBV19,TRBJ1-5
CASSYSSTGSQHF,TRBV6-5,TRBJ1-5
CASSFPQGTGELFF,TRBV7-9,TRBJ2-2
CASSYMDRGRVSGANVLTF,TRBV6-2/TRBV6-3,TRBJ2-6
CASRTGEFGNTIYF,TRBV6-5,TRBJ1-3
CASSPRQGANEQYF,TRBV18,TRBJ2-7